This TCR beta chain was found in a study of breast tumors, draining lymph nodes, adjacent tissues. Regarding the study as a whole: Compared with lymph nodes, tumors were less diverse; compared with nontumor tissue, more. The data were judged consistent with most tumor T cells coming from lymph node and expanding in tumor. Luminal-like breast cancer showed significantly higher tumor–nontumor repertoire similarity than basal-like.

Worth noting for this clonotype: The target antigen is unknown.

TCRdb passed the multiplex PCR reads through MiXCR, listing each CDR3 protein once. The table lists more than 10,000 distinct CDR3 sequences, 53% of them singletons. The receptor's source is a female donor with breast cancer. Some clones in this sample may be carry-over from other donors' samples. Source material: breast tumor tissue.

The chain's CDR3 is CASSRQGTETQYF. CDR3 sequence (DNA): TGTGCCAGCAGCCGTCAGGGTACAGAGACCCAGTACTTC. The chain uses TRBV5-6 and TRBJ2-5, with a weak D call TRBD1 (5 bases). Trimming took 4 bases from V and 4 from J, leaving 11 bases between them. The CDR3 has 13 amino acids. In germline, CDR1 is SGHDT, CDR2 YYEEEE.